This is a list of T cell receptor beta chains from one sample in a study of T cell repertoires in cytomegalovirus infection. TCRdb processed the reads anew with MiXCR; each CDR3 protein has one entry. The sample has 150,000 or so distinct CDR3 sequences; 17% are singletons. The sequenced sample consisted of CD8+ T cells from PBMCs. The receptors here all came from a human donor in good health (CMV status not recorded). Some clones in this sample may be carry-over from other donors' samples. The CDR3 runs from the conserved cysteine through the conserved F or W. D genes are given only for firm matches. Size tells how often a clone was seen (once, few, many) or the class of an expanded clone, and some rows leave it out.

abundance: few; j_gene: TRBJ1-1; v_gene: TRBV15; d_gene: TRBD1; CDR3aa: CATSRDRGWNTEAFF; CDR3nt: TGTGCCACCAGCAGAGACAGGGGGTGGAACACTGAAGCTTTCTTT
abundance: -; j_gene: TRBJ1-1; v_gene: TRBV9; d_gene: -; CDR3aa: CASSPTSRGWVSEALF; CDR3nt: TGTGCCAGCAGCCCAACAAGCCGAGGCTGGGTCTCTGAAGCTTTATTT
abundance: -; j_gene: TRBJ2-1; v_gene: TRBV28; d_gene: -; CDR3aa: CASSLAPSLGYNEQFF; CDR3nt: TGTGCCAGCAGTTTAGCCCCCTCACTAGGCTACAATGAGCAGTTCTTC
abundance: -; j_gene: TRBJ2-7; v_gene: TRBV2; d_gene: TRBD2; CDR3aa: CASTRGGTLAPPYEQYF; CDR3nt: TGTGCCAGCACCCGGGGGGGTACCCTGGCTCCCCCTTACGAGCAGTACTTC
abundance: few; j_gene: TRBJ2-1; v_gene: TRBV10-3; d_gene: -; CDR3aa: CAIKEAGGGNEQFF; CDR3nt: TGTGCCATCAAAGAGGCCGGGGGTGGCAATGAGCAGTTCTTC
abundance: few; j_gene: TRBJ1-2; v_gene: TRBV7-9; d_gene: TRBD1; CDR3aa: CASSPLVGQGAYTF; CDR3nt: TGTGCCAGCAGCCCGTTGGTCGGACAGGGGGCATACACCTTC
abundance: -; j_gene: TRBJ2-7; v_gene: TRBV4-3; d_gene: TRBD1; CDR3aa: CASSQDTGDYEQYF; CDR3nt: TGCGCCAGCAGCCAAGACACAGGGGACTACGAGCAGTACTTC
abundance: few; j_gene: TRBJ2-4; v_gene: TRBV10-3; d_gene: -; CDR3aa: CAISFRGDIQYF; CDR3nt: TGTGCCATCAGCTTCAGGGGCGACATTCAGTACTTC
abundance: few; j_gene: TRBJ1-3; v_gene: TRBV29-1; d_gene: -; CDR3aa: CSVVGQGNTIYF; CDR3nt: TGCAGCGTCGTCGGACAGGGAAACACCATATATTTT
abundance: -; j_gene: TRBJ2-1; v_gene: TRBV6-2/TRBV6-3; d_gene: -; CDR3aa: CASSYRQPFYNEQFF; CDR3nt: TGTGCCAGCAGTTATAGACAGCCTTTCTACAATGAGCAGTTCTTC
abundance: once; j_gene: TRBJ1-1; v_gene: TRBV6-5; d_gene: TRBD1; CDR3aa: CASSKDRRLNTEAFF; CDR3nt: TGTGCCAGCAGTAAGGACAGGCGGCTGAACACTGAAGCTTTCTTT
abundance: -; j_gene: TRBJ2-5; v_gene: TRBV7-2; d_gene: -; CDR3aa: CASSSDRYKETQYF; CDR3nt: TGTGCCAGCAGCTCGGACAGATACAAAGAGACCCAGTACTTC
abundance: few; j_gene: TRBJ1-5; v_gene: TRBV12-5; d_gene: -; CDR3aa: CASGPGAQHPYSNQPQHF; CDR3nt: TGTGCTAGTGGGCCCGGAGCGCAACATCCTTATAGCAATCAGCCCCAGCATTTT
abundance: few; j_gene: TRBJ1-4; v_gene: TRBV12-5; d_gene: -; CDR3aa: CASAQPTNEKLFF; CDR3nt: TGTGCTAGTGCCCAGCCAACTAATGAAAAACTGTTTTTT
abundance: -; j_gene: TRBJ2-1; v_gene: TRBV19; d_gene: -; CDR3aa: CASSIAYNEQFF; CDR3nt: TGTGCCAGTAGTATCGCGTACAATGAGCAGTTCTTC